These 29 T cell receptor beta chains were all obtained from the same sample, sequenced in a study of spatial heterogeneity in lung cancer (dated by TCRdb to the late 2010s). The sample's time point, from its label and the paper: blood at routine non-recurrence follow-up after resection. The library was built by means of 5' RACE. This sample was sequenced with a NextSeq 500. In-frame beta chains were kept once TCRdb had trimmed the public reads at Q25 with fastp and called clones with MiXCR. Identical CDR3 protein sequences are pooled into one entry, listed with their most common genes and DNA. In this sample the table shows under 20,000 distinct CDR3 sequences, less than 12% of which occur a single time. Of the sample, 36% falls within the top ten clones. The sequencing here drew on PBMCs, taken at follow-up. All receptors derive from a female donor with early-stage non-small cell lung cancer.

This clonotype has just a few counts. The chain recombines TRBV20-1 with TRBJ1-6; 8 bases fit TRBD1. Losses at the gene ends were 5 bases for V and 7 bases for J; bases not matched to a gene: 1. Germline V gene lookup returns CDR1 DFQATT and CDR2 SNEGSKA (reference sequence). This CDR3 has 12 amino acids. CDR3 amino acids: CSAGTGNSPLHF. As DNA, the CDR3 is TGCAGTGCTGGGACAGGAAATTCACCCCTCCACTTT.

This clonotype was seen many times. The chain combines TRBV2 with TRBJ1-1; a weak D match, TRBD1 (6 bases). From germline, CDR1 is SNHLY and CDR2 FYNNEI. The V end was cut by 7 bases, the J end by 2 bases, with 14 bases between. CDR3 size: 14 residues. DNA for the CDR3: TGTGCCAGCAATCTCGGACAGACAAACACTGAAGCTTTCTTT. Its protein product is CASNLGQTNTEAFF.

This clonotype was seen many times. The chain couples TRBV7-6 to TRBJ2-1, with 8 bases aligning to TRBD1. There are 15 residues in the CDR3. V lost 5 bases, J lost 0 bases, and 3 bases stayed unmatched. The germline V gene has CDR1 SGHVS and CDR2 FNYEAQ. CDR3 DNA sequence: TGTGCCAGCAGCAGTACAGGGGGCTCCTACAATGAGCAGTTCTTC. Residues: CASSSTGGSYNEQFF.

This clonotype came up many times. This chain uses TRBV28 with TRBJ2-6; D gene ambiguous. The germline V gene has CDR1 MDHEN and CDR2 SYDVKM. CDR3 size: 15 residues. V dropped 6 bases and J dropped 2 bases, with 11 bases sitting between them. The CDR3 DNA sequence: TGTGCCAGCAGCCCCAGTGGAGCTGGGGCCAACGTCCTGACTTTC. Amino acids: CASSPSGAGANVLTF.

The rearrangement uses TRBV5-1 and TRBJ2-7; 7 nucleotides line up with TRBD1. Unmatched junction bases numbered 7, after V lost 4 bases and J lost 3 bases. Germline loops: CDR1 SGHRS, CDR2 YFSETQ. CDR3 size: 14 residues. CDR3 DNA: TGCGCCAGCAGCCCAGACAGGGTCCTCTACGAGCAGTACTTC. Translation: CASSPDRVLYEQYF.

This clonotype was recorded many times. The chain couples TRBV6-1 to TRBJ2-3, with 11 bases matching TRBD2. Per germline, CDR1 MNHNS and CDR2 SASEGT. The CDR3 runs to 14 residues. The trim removed 8 bases at V and 4 bases at J, leaving 5 bases unmatched. The CDR3 sequence: CASSTSGGSDTQYF. The CDR3 bases are TGTGCCAGCTCCACTAGCGGGGGATCAGATACGCAGTATTTT.

This clonotype was detected only once. A much bigger clone sits one base away, suggesting this may be a read error. In DNA form, the CDR3 reads TGTGCCAGCAGCTGGAGCGCCTACAATGAGCAGTTCTTC. This sequence encodes CASSWSAYNEQFF. The genes are TRBV7-2 and TRBJ2-1; no firm D call. The CDR3 totals 13 residues. Trimming left V 4 bases short and J 2 bases short, with 6 bases between. Germline-derived CDR1 and CDR2 are SGHTA and FQGNSA.

This clonotype was picked up many times. V usage is TRBV7-2 and J usage is TRBJ1-4; D is unclear. The CDR3 covers 11 residues. Trimming pared 6 bases from V and 7 bases from J, leaving 6 bases between. Germline loops: CDR1 SGHTA, CDR2 FQGNSA. CDR3 sequence (DNA): TGTGCCAGCAGTCAAGGTGAAAAACTGTTTTTT. Its translation: CASSQGEKLFF.

The chain has TRBV3-1 and TRBJ2-2, with D possibly matching TRBD2 (5 bases). V gave up 7 bases and J gave up 7 bases, with 13 bases separating them. Germline V gene lookup returns CDR1 LGHDT and CDR2 YNNKEL (reference sequence). CDR3 size: 13 residues. The CDR3 coding sequence is TGTGCCAGCACCTATACCCGGGGCGGGGAGCTGTTTTTT. Its translation: CASTYTRGGELFF.

The table lists this clonotype with many counts. The chain employs TRBV30 and TRBJ2-3; D is possibly TRBD1 (5 bases). The CDR3 runs 14 residues. Germline assignment: CDR1 GTSNPN and CDR2 SVGIG (reference sequence). V lost 4 bases, J lost 0 bases, and 11 bases lay in between. The CDR3 protein is CAWTTGTSTDTQYF. CDR3 bases: TGTGCCTGGACTACAGGTACTAGCACAGATACGCAGTATTTT. The whole variable domain, filled in from reference TRBV30 and TRBJ2-3, reads SQTIHQWPATLVQPVGSPLSLECTVEGTSNPNLYWYRQAAGRGLQLLFYSVGIGQISSEVPQNLSASRPQDRQFILSSKKLLLSDSGFYLCAWTTGTSTDTQYFGPGTRLTVL.

In its sample, this clonotype was seen many times. The genes are TRBV29-1 and TRBJ2-3; D is ambiguous. The CDR3 is 12 amino acids. Trimming removed 7 bases from V and 2 bases from J, with 10 bases in between. The germline V gene has CDR1 SQVTM and CDR2 ANQGSEA. CDR3 amino acids: CSAGRDTDTQYF. CDR3 sequence (DNA): TGCAGCGCCGGAAGGGACACAGATACGCAGTATTTT.

This clonotype was seen repeatedly, ten times or more. This sequence joins TRBV6-5 and TRBJ2-5; 7 bases are shared with TRBD1. The J segment lost 5 bases and the V segment lost 6 bases, leaving 6 bases of the junction unmatched. The CDR3 length is 13 residues. CDR1 MNHEY and CDR2 SVGAGI come from the germline V gene. CDR3 nucleotides: TGTGCCAGCAGGCGACAGGGACGGGAGACCCAGTACTTC. Its protein is CASRRQGRETQYF.

The chain employs TRBV12-3 or TRBV12-4 and TRBJ1-6; no reliable D call. V lost 4 bases and J lost 10, with 11 bases in between. CDR3 length: 13 amino acids. CDR3 DNA sequence: TGTGCCAGCAGTTCTGCCACTGGATCACCCCTCCACTTT. Translated, it gives CASSSATGSPLHF.

At least ten counts were recorded for this clonotype. The chain combines TRBV20-1 with TRBJ2-7, with D possibly matching TRBD1 (6 bases). CDR3 length equals 14 residues. Trimming left V 3 bases short and J 4 bases short, with 16 bases between. Germline V gene data show CDR1 as DFQATT and CDR2 as SNEGSKA (reference sequence). The CDR3 bases are TGCAGTGCTAGCACCGAGGCAGGGGTGTACGAGCAGTACTTC. Encoded protein: CSASTEAGVYEQYF.

This clonotype was found many times. The chain couples TRBV29-1 to TRBJ1-1, with a weak D call TRBD1 (5 bases). CDR3 length equals 15 residues. V was trimmed by 2 bases and J by 5 bases, leaving 18 bases between them. Germline V gene data show CDR1 as SQVTM and CDR2 as ANQGSEA. As DNA, the CDR3 is TGCAGCGTTGAACCTAGGACCAGGGCGGGAACTGAAGCTTTCTTT. Translation: CSVEPRTRAGTEAFF.

The chain combines TRBV7-2 with TRBJ2-6, with 8 bases fitting TRBD2. The germline V gene has CDR1 SGHTA and CDR2 FQGNSA. This CDR3 region has 15 residues. J lost 2 bases, V lost 5 bases, and 2 bases had no gene match. This CDR3 reads CASSPGGAGANVLTF. The CDR3 DNA follows: TGTGCCAGCAGCCCGGGGGGGGCTGGGGCCAACGTCCTGACTTTC.

The chain links TRBV19 to TRBJ1-1; D unresolved. Trimming took off 7 bases at V and 1 base at J, with 10 bases between the two ends. Germline V gives CDR1 LNHDA, CDR2 SQIVND (reference sequence). The CDR3 contains 13 residues. In nucleotides, the CDR3 is TGTGCCAGTAAATCAAGGGCGAACACTGAAGCTTTCTTT. It translates to CASKSRANTEAFF.

This clonotype was recorded at least ten times. V gene TRBV20-1 combines with J gene TRBJ2-6, with a possible D match to TRBD1 (6 bases). Germline CDR1 is DFQATT and CDR2 is SNEGSKA (reference sequence). V dropped 5 bases and J dropped 2 bases, with 16 bases sitting between them. The CDR3 runs to 16 residues. The CDR3 sequence is CSAGIPGAPGANVLTF. The DNA of the CDR3 is TGCAGTGCTGGAATCCCAGGGGCCCCTGGGGCCAACGTCCTGACTTTC.

There are a few counts of this clonotype. V is TRBV14 and J is TRBJ2-3, with D tentatively TRBD1 (6 bases). V shed 4 bases and J shed 2 bases, with 13 bases lying between them. CDR3 length equals 15 residues. In germline, CDR1 is SGHDN, CDR2 FVKESK. CDR3: CASSLLTGPTDTQYF. CDR3 bases: TGTGCCAGCAGCCTTTTGACAGGCCCCACAGATACGCAGTATTTT.

This clonotype was detected a few times. The chain employs TRBV21-1 and TRBJ2-2. TRBV21-1 is designated a pseudogene. The CDR3 is made up of 17 amino acids. The CDR3 here is CASSKVGRPTNTGELFF. In DNA, the CDR3 is TGTGCCAGCAGCAAAGTGGGTAGACCCACGAACACCGGGGAGCTGTTTTTT.

The sample holds many counts of this clonotype. The chain employs TRBV6-2 or TRBV6-3 and TRBJ2-1; D gene ambiguous. The CDR3 has 14 residues. CDR1 MNHEY and CDR2 SVGEGT come from the germline V gene. The ends were cut back, 2 bases at V and 8 bases at J, with 13 bases in the middle. The DNA of the CDR3 is TGTGCCAGCAGTTACCTAACAGAACCAGATGAGCAGTTCTTC. Its protein product is CASSYLTEPDEQFF.

This clonotype occurred many times. This sequence joins TRBV20-1 and TRBJ2-7, with D tentatively TRBD2 (5 bases). Germline CDR1 DFQATT, CDR2 SNEGSKA (reference sequence). The CDR3 extends over 13 amino acids. V was trimmed by 6 bases and J by 0 bases, leaving 12 bases between them. In nucleotides, the CDR3 is TGCAGTGCAAAGGACTTCCTCTCCTACGAGCAGTACTTC. Translating it yields CSAKDFLSYEQYF.

This clonotype was detected ten times or more. The rearrangement links TRBV28 to TRBJ2-6; 12 bases match TRBD1. The germline CDR1 and CDR2 sequences are MDHEN and SYDVKM. V gave up 7 bases and J gave up 2 bases; unmatched junction bases: 6. This CDR3 contains 17 residues. CDR3 coding DNA: TGTGCCAGCATACCGGGACAGGGGGCCCCTGGGGCCAACGTCCTGACTTTC. Translated, it gives CASIPGQGAPGANVLTF.

This clonotype was seen ten or more times. This rearrangement joins TRBV6-1 to TRBJ1-1; possibly TRBD1 for D (5 bases). Germline lookup yields CDR1 MNHNS and CDR2 SASEGT. Trimming left V 2 bases short and J 5 bases short, with 15 bases between. The CDR3 sequence is 15 residues long. DNA for the CDR3: TGTGCCAGCAGTGAACTCGGGGGGGGTGATACTGAAGCTTTCTTT. This translates into CASSELGGGDTEAFF.

A word on this clonotype: Compared with germline, one end of the junction differs, possibly owing to a read error. The chain combines TRBV7-9 with TRBJ2-3, with 9 bases lining up with TRBD1. Germline V lookup: CDR1 SEHNR, CDR2 FQNEAQ (reference sequence). The CDR3 runs 16 residues. In nucleotides, the CDR3 is TGTGCCAACAGCTTAGGGGACAGGGATAGCACAGATACGCAGTATTTT. Its translation: CANSLGDRDSTDTQYF.

This clonotype showed up just a few times. V and J are TRBV28 and TRBJ2-5; D is uncertain. The CDR3 is 14 residues long. Trimming pared 5 bases from V and 4 bases from J, leaving 14 bases between. Germline CDR1 and CDR2: MDHEN and SYDVKM. CDR3 in DNA: TGTGCCAGCAGTCCGTCAAACGAAGGAGAGACCCAGTACTTC. It encodes CASSPSNEGETQYF.

This clonotype has at least ten counts. The chain employs TRBV20-1 and TRBJ2-5; D unresolved. The CDR3 covers 14 residues. V was clipped by 0 bases and J by 2 bases, with 10 bases between them. Germline V gene data show CDR1 as DFQATT and CDR2 as SNEGSKA (reference sequence). The CDR3 nucleotides are TGCAGTGCTAGAGAGTCAAGGGTACAAGAGACCCAGTACTTC. Its protein is CSARESRVQETQYF.

This clonotype came up many times. CDR3 region: CASRTGTSNTEAFF. The DNA for the CDR3 is TGTGCCAGCAGGACCGGGACATCGAACACTGAAGCTTTCTTT. The V and J genes are TRBV28 and TRBJ1-1, with D perhaps TRBD1 (6 bases). The CDR3 consists of 14 residues. V was cut by 6 bases and J by 1 base, with 12 bases left in between. CDR1 and CDR2 (germline): MDHEN, SYDVKM.

The sample holds many counts of this clonotype. CDR3 in DNA: TGTGCCAGCACAACAGGGGCGAGCTCCTACGAGCAGTACTTC. This codes for CASTTGASSYEQYF. The V call is TRBV2, the J call TRBJ2-7; 7 positions agree with TRBD1. From germline, CDR1 is SNHLY and CDR2 FYNNEI. This CDR3 comprises 14 residues. J lost 0 bases, V lost 7 bases, and 6 bases had no gene match. Supplemented by reference TRBV2 and TRBJ2-7, the full variable domain reads EPEVTQTPSHQVTQMGQEVILRCVPISNHLYFYWYRQILGQKVEFLVSFYNNEISEKSEIFDDQFSVERPDGSNFTLKIRSTKLEDSAMYFCASTTGASSYEQYFGPGTRLTVT.